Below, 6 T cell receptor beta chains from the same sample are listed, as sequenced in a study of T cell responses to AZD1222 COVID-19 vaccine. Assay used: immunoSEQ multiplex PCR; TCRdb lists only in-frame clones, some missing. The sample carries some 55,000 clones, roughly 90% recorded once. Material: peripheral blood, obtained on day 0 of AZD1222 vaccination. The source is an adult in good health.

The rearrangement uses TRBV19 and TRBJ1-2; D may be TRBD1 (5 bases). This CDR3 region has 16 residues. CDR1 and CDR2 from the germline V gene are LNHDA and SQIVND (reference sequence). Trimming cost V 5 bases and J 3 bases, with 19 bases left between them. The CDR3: CASSVTSKGEYYGYTF. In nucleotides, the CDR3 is TGTGCCAGTAGTGTCACTTCGAAAGGGGAATACTATGGCTACACCTTC.

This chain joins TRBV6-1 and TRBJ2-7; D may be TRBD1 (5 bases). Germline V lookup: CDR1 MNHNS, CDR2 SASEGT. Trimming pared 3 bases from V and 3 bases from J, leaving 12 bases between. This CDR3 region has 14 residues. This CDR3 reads CASSDGASGYEQYF. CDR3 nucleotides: TGTGCCAGCAGTGATGGGGCCTCCGGCTACGAGCAGTACTTC.

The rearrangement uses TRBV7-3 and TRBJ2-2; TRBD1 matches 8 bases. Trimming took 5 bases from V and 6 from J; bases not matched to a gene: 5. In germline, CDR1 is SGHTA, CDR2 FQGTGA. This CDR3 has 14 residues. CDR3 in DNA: TGTGCCAGCAGCACAACAGGGGGTCCCGGGGAGCTGTTTTTT. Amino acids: CASSTTGGPGELFF.

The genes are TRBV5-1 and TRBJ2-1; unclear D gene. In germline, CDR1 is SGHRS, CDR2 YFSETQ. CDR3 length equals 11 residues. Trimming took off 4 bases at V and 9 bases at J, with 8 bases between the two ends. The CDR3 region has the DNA TGCGCCAGCAGCGAGAGCTTTGAGCAGTTCTTC. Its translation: CASSESFEQFF.

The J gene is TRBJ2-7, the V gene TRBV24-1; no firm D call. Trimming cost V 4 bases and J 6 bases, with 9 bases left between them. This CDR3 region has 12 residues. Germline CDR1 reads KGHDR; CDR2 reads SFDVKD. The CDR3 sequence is CATSDQSSEQYF. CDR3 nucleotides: TGTGCCACCAGTGACCAATCTTCCGAGCAGTACTTC.

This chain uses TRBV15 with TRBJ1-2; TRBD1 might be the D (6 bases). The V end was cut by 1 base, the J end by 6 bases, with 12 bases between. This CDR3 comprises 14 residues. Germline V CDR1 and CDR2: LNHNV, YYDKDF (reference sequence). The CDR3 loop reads CATSRVRGSDGYTF. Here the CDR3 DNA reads TGTGCCACCAGCAGAGTCAGGGGATCAGATGGCTACACCTTC.